The entry below gives a single T cell receptor beta chain sequence along with its context. This clonotype has just a few counts. Its specific antigen is unknown. Base qualities are not provided; no much larger clone lies one nucleotide away. The sample comes from a study of blood T cells in healthy people across ages (dated by TCRdb to the mid-2010s). A note on the overall study: In model experiments, roughly one uniquely barcoded TCR beta cDNA molecule per two T cells was captured by template switching. To avoid experimental bias, donors of different ages were randomly spread across the sequencing lanes. Using deep sequencing normalized with unique cDNA molecular identifiers, the study measured how TCR beta repertoire diversity changes with age. The donors were split into four age groups: young (average about 15 years), middle-aged (roughly 39), aged (about 62) and long-lived (approximately 89). For two donors (one aged 18 to 30 and one aged 80 or older), the study analyzed two additional independent replicas of 1 million unique cDNA reads from the same blood draw.

Trimming costs V 3 bases and J 7 bases, and their ends lie 10 bases apart. The CDR3 sequence holds 13 residues, the cysteine and phenylalanine included. Kept here is only the CDR3 DNA, which spans 39 bases and is read in frame from base 1. CDR1 and CDR2 are drawn from the germline V gene: MNHNS, SASEGT. Systemically healthy Caucasian individuals from Russia, 35 to 50 in total and aged about 6 to 90 years, were included as donors. About 10 milliliters of peripheral blood were collected from each donor into EDTA-treated Vacutainer tubes. Ficoll-Paque density-gradient centrifugation was used to isolate PBMCs, with at least 7 million per sample. Total RNA was extracted from PBMCs with Trizol reagent, with at least 6 micrograms obtained per sample. For every donor, flow cytometry on a PBMC aliquot measured the percentage of naive CD45RAhigh/CD27high T cells. Receptors were amplified or captured by 5' RACE. The data were produced on an Illumina HiSeq 2500. The second PCR ran for roughly 6 to 11 cycles and used a J-beta primer mix along with a sample-barcoded 5' primer. A unique molecular identifier was introduced onto each TCR beta cDNA molecule by a template-switch 5' adaptor carrying 12 random nucleotides. Each sample yielded at least 2.5 million CDR3-containing paired-end reads. First-strand cDNA synthesis was performed from all RNA using the Mint cDNA synthesis kit, with priming by a TRBC-specific oligonucleotide. Following uracil-DNA glycosylase treatment, all cDNA underwent a first 18-cycle PCR with the universal primers M1SS and BC2_uni_R. Regarding the original processing steps: For normalization, 1 million high-quality reads were randomly selected from each sample, with every read carrying a distinct molecular identifier. Instead of being binned into consensus sequences, reads with shared molecular identifiers were discarded. MiTCR, set to a Q25 quality threshold and the strictest error-elimination algorithm, was used for CDR3 identification, clonotype clustering and error correction. A nonparametric unseen species model with Euler transformation was used to estimate a lower bound on total TCR beta diversity. The public reads were reprocessed in TCRdb via fastp at Q25 and MiXCR, keeping in-frame beta chains. Rows merge per CDR3 protein into single entries with the most common DNA and genes. The V and J calls come from TCRdb's annotation, not from the publication. Recorded for this sample are 650,000 to 1,000,000 distinct CDR3 sequences; about half of them occurred a single time. The leading ten clones occupy around 18% of the sample.

The full study reports these points: The CMV infection status of donors was not known, potentially confounding age-related changes in expanded clonotypes. A strong correlation was found between observed TCR beta diversity and the percentage of naive T cells measured by flow cytometry. The long-lived group showed more naive CD4+ T cells, fewer expanded clones and increased TCR diversity than the aged group, suggesting age selection. Estimates of total diversity based on one million sequenced T cells were regarded as lower bounds and as underestimates. As age increased, observed TCR beta diversity per million T cells dropped in a roughly linear way, and a significant reduction was already evident by age 40. Conclusive comparison of naive and antigen-experienced compartments was prevented by the profiling of bulk unsorted PBMCs.

The TCR sequence derives from an older man in good health. Sequencing input: blood. The chain uses TRBV6-1 and TRBJ1-5; the D gene is perhaps TRBD1, on 5 matching bases. The CDR3 reads as follows: CASSDRVRQPQHF. The bases are TGTGCCAGCAGTGACAGGGTGAGACAGCCCCAGCATTTT.